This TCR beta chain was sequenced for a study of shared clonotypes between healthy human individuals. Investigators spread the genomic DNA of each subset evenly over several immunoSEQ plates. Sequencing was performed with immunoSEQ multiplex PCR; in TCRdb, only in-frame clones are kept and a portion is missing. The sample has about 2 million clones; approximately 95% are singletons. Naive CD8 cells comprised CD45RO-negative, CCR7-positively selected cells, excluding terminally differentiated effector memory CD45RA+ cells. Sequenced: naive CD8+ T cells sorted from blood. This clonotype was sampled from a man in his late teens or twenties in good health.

CDR3 DNA: TGTGCCAGCAGTTACGGGGGGTCAAGGACTGAAGCTTTCTTT. It translates to CASSYGGSRTEAFF. The chain uses TRBV6-5 and TRBJ1-1; weak D call: TRBD1 (5 bases). The CDR3 loop spans 14 amino acids. V was shortened by 2 bases and J by 5 bases, with 12 bases between the two germline ends. Germline CDR1 MNHEY, CDR2 SVGAGI.